This T cell receptor beta chain is from a study of cytomegalovirus exposure and HLA in healthy donors. Study-level information: Researchers previously reported finding 90 million to 130 million unique TCR beta sequences from around 200 million T cells. Notes on the study in general: Later analysis identified a missense DCLRE1C variant that was linked to TCR beta V- and J-gene trimming.

Vbeta (60) and Jbeta (13) primers were used in the PCR. Some clones are missing from TCRdb's copy, which holds only in-frame ones; the method was immunoSEQ multiplex PCR. The table records 150,000 to 200,000 clones, about 9% of them present only once. This clone has more than one count but fewer than ten. Its antigen is still unknown. The ends lost 6 bases at V and 2 bases at J; junction bases unmatched: 3. Germline V lookup: CDR1 SNHLY, CDR2 FYNNEI. The CDR3 spans 13 residues. The chain links TRBV2 to TRBJ2-7; 8 positions match TRBD2. The TCR was taken from a young woman in good health and CMV-seropositive. The sequencing sample was made of PBMCs. In nucleotides, the CDR3 is TGTGCCAGCAGGGCGGGGGGAACCTACGAGCAGTACTTC. Translation gives CASRAGGTYEQYF.